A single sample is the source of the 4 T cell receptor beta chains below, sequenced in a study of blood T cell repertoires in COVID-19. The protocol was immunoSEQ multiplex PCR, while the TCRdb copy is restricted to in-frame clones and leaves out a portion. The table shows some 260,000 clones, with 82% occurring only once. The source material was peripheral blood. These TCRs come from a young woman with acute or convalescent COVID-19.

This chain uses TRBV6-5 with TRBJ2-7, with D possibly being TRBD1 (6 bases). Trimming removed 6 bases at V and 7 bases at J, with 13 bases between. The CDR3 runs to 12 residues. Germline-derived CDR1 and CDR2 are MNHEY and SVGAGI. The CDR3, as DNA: TGTGCCAGCAGAACAGGGCTGGGGGAGCAGTACTTC. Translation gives CASRTGLGEQYF.

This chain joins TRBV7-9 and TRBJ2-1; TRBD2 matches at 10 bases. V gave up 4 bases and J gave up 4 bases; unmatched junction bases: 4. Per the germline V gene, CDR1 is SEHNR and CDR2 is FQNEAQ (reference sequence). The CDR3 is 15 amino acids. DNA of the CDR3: TGTGCCAGCAGCTCCGGGACTAGCGTTTACAATGAGCAGTTCTTC. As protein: CASSSGTSVYNEQFF.

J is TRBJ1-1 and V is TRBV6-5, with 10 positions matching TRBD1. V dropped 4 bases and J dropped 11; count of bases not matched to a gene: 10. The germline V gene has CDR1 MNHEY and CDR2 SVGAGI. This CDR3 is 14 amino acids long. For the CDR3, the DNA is TGTGCCAGCAGTTCATCTAGGACAGGGGGATGGGCTTTCTTT. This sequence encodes CASSSSRTGGWAFF.

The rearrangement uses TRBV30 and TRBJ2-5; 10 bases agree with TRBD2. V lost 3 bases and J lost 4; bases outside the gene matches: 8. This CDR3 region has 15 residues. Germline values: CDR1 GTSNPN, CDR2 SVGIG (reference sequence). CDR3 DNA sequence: TGTGCCTGGAGAGCGGGAGGGAAAAACATAGAGACCCAGTACTTC. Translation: CAWRAGGKNIETQYF.